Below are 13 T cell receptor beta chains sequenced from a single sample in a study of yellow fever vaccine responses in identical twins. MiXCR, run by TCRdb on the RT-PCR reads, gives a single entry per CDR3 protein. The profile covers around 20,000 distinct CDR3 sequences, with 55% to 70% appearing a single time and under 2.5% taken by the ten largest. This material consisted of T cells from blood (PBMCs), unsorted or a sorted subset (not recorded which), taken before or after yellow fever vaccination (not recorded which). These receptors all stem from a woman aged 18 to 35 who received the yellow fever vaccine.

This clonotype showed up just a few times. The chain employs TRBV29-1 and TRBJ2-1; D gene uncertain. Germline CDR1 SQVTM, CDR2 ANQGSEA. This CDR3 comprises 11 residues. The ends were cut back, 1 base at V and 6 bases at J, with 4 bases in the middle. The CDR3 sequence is CSVEAGNEQFF. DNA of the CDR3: TGCAGCGTTGAAGCAGGCAATGAGCAGTTCTTC.

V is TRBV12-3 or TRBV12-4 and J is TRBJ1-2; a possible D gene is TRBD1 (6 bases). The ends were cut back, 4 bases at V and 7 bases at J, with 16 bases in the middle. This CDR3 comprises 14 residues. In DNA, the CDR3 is TGTGCCAGCAGTTCAACCTGGGGGCAGGGTGGCTACACCTTC. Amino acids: CASSSTWGQGGYTF.

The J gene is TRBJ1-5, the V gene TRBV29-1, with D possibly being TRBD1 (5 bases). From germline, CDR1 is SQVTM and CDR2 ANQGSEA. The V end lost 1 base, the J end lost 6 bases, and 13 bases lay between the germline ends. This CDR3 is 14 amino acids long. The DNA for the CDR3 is TGCAGCGTTGAAGGAGAGGGGAGGGGTCAGCCCCAGCATTTT. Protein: CSVEGEGRGQPQHF.

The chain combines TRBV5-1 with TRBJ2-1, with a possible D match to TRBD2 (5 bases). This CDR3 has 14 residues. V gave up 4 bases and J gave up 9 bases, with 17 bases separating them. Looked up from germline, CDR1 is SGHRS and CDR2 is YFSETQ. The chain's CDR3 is CASSPSSSRTEQFF. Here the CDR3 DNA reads TGCGCCAGCAGCCCGTCTTCTAGCCGGACTGAGCAGTTCTTC.

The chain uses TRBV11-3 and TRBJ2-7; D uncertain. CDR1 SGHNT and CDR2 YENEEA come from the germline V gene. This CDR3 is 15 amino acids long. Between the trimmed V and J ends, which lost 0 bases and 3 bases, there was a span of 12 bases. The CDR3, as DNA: TGTGCCAGCAGCTTAGAAGGGTCTAACTACTACGAGCAGTACTTC. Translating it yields CASSLEGSNYYEQYF. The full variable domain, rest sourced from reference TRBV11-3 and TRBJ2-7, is EAGVVQSPRYKIIEKKQPVAFWCNPISGHNTLYWYLQNLGQGPELLIRYENEEAVDDSQLPKDRFSAERLKGVDSTLKIQPAELGDSAVYLCASSLEGSNYYEQYFGPGTRLTVT.

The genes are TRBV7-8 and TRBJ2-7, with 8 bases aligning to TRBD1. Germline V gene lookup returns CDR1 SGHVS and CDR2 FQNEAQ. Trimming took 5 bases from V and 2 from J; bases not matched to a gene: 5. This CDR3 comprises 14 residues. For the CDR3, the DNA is TGTGCCAGCAGCCATCGGGACAGGCCCTACGAGCAGTACTTC. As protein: CASSHRDRPYEQYF.

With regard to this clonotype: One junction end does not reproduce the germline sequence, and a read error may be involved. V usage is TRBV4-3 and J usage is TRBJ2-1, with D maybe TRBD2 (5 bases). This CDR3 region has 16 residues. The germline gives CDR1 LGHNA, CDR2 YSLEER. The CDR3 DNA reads TGCGCCAGCAGCCCGAGGTTCACGGACTCCTGCAATGAGCAGTTCTTC. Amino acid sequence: CASSPRFTDSCNEQFF.

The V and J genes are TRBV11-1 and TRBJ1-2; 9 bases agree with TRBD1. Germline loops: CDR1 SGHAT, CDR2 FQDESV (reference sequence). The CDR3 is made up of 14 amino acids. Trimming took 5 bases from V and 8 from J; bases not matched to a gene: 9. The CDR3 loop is CASSTEQGAGGYTF. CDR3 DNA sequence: TGTGCCAGCAGCACCGAACAGGGGGCGGGCGGCTACACCTTC.

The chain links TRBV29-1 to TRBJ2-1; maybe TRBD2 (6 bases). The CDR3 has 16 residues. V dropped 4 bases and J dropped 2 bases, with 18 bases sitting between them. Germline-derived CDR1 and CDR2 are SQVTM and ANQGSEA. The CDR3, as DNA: TGCAGCGTTGTTATACTCTCCGGGGGAGCCTACAATGAGCAGTTCTTC. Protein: CSVVILSGGAYNEQFF.

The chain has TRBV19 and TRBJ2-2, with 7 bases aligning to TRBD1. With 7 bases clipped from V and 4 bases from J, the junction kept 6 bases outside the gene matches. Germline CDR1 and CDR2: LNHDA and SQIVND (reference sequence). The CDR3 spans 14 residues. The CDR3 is CASTMTGSTGELFF. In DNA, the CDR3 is TGTGCCAGTACCATGACAGGGTCCACCGGGGAGCTGTTTTTT. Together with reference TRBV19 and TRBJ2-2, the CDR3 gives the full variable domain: DGGITQSPKYLFRKEGQNVTLSCEQNLNHDAMYWYRQDPGQGLRLIYYSQIVNDFQKGDIAEGYSVSREKKESFPLTVTSAQKNPTAFYLCASTMTGSTGELFFGEGSRLTVL.

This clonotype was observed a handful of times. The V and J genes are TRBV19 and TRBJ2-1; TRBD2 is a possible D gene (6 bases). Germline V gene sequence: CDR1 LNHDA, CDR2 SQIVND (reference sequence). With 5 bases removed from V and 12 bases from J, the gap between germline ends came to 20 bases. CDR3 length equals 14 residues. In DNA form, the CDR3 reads TGTGCCAGTAGTGGGGGAGGACATATCCTGAGGCAGTTCTTC. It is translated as CASSGGGHILRQFF. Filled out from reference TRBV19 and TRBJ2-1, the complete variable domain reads DGGITQSPKYLFRKEGQNVTLSCEQNLNHDAMYWYRQDPGQGLRLIYYSQIVNDFQKGDIAEGYSVSREKKESFPLTVTSAQKNPTAFYLCASSGGGHILRQFFGPGTRLTVL.

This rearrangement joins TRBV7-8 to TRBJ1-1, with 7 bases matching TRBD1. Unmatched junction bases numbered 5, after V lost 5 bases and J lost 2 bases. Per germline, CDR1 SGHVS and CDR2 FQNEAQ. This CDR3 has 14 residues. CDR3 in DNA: TGTGCCAGCAGCCCGGGACAGATAAACACTGAAGCTTTCTTT. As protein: CASSPGQINTEAFF.

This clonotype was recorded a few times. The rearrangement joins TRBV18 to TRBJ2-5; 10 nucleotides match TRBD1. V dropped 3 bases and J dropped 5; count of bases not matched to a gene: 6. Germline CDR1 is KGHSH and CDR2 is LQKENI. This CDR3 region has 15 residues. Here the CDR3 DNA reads TGTGCCAGCTCACCGACTCGGGACAGGGGCGAGACCCAGTACTTC. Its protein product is CASSPTRDRGETQYF.